This T cell receptor (beta chain) was captured by sequencing in a study of post-analysis software for immune sequencing data. Study-level information: Patients with relapsing-remitting, secondary progressive and progressive-relapsing multiple sclerosis courses were all represented.

Every TCR beta cDNA library bore unique molecular identifiers. Each CDR3 protein gets one entry after TCRdb re-called the PCR reads with MiXCR. Here the sample spans about 810,000 distinct CDR3 sequences, approximately 50% being singletons. The study's findings and limits: The study found significantly lower normalized Chao1 diversity in multiple sclerosis patients than in controls. TRBV segments more frequent in patients than in controls numbered roughly five and included TRBV5-6, TRBV5-1 and TRBV20-1.

On this clonotype itself: Its specificity is unknown.

The germline CDR1 and CDR2 sequences are SGHRS and YFSETQ. The CDR3 contains 15 residues. V shed 5 bases, J shed 9 bases, and the junction held 10 bases outside the gene matches. The chain has TRBV5-1 and TRBJ2-3, with TRBD2 matching over 12 bases. This TCR derives from a girl aged 5 to 17 with multiple sclerosis. The sample taken for sequencing was blood. For the CDR3, the DNA is TGCGCCAGCAGGCTCGGACTAGCGGGGATGGGGACGCAGTATTTT. Amino acids: CASRLGLAGMGTQYF.